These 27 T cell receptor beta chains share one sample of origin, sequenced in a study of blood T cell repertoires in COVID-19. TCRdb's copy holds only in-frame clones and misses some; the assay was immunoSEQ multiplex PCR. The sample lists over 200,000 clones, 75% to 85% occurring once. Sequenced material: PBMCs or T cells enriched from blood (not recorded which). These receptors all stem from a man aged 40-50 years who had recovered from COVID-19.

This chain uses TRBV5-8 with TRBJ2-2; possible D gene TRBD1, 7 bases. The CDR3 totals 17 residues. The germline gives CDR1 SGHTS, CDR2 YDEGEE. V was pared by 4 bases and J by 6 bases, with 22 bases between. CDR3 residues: CASSPMGGTVISGELFF. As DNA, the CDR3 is TGTGCCAGCAGCCCAATGGGCGGGACAGTTATCTCCGGGGAGCTGTTTTTT.

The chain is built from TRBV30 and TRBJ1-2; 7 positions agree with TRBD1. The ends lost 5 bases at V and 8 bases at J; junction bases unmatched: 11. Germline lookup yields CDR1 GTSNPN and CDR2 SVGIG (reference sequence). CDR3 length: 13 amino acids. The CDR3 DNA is TGTGCCTGGGGCCGAGGGGGCGCGTCCGGCTACACCTTC. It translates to CAWGRGGASGYTF.

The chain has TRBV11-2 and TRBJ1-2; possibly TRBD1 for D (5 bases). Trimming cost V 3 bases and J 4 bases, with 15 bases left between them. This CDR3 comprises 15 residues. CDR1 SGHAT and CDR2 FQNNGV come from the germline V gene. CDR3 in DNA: TGTGCCAGCAGCTTCGGCCAGGGCGGGGGCTATGGCTACACCTTC. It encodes CASSFGQGGGYGYTF.

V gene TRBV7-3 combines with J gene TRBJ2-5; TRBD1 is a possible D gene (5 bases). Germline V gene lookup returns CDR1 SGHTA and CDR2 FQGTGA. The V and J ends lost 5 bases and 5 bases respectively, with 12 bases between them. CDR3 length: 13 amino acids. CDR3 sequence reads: CASSTRQSETQYF. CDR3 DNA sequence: TGTGCCAGCAGCACCCGACAGTCGGAGACCCAGTACTTC.

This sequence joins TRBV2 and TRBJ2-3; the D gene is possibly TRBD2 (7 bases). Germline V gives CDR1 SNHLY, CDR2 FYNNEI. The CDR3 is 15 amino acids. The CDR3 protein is CARRGGQAAGLTQYF. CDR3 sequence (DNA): TGTGCTCGAAGGGGGGGGCAGGCTGCGGGACTTACGCAGTATTTT. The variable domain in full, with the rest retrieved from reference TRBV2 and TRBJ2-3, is EPEVTQTPSHQVTQMGQEVILRCVPISNHLYFYWYRQILGQKVEFLVSFYNNEISEKSEIFDDQFSVERPDGSNFTLKIRSTKLEDSAMYFCARRGGQAAGLTQYFGPGTRLTVL.

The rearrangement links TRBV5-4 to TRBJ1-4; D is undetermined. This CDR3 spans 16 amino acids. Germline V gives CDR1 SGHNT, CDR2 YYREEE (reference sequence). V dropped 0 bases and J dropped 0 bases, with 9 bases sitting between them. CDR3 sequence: CASSLVAETTNEKLFF. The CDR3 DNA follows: TGTGCCAGCAGCTTGGTGGCCGAAACAACTAATGAAAAACTGTTTTTT.

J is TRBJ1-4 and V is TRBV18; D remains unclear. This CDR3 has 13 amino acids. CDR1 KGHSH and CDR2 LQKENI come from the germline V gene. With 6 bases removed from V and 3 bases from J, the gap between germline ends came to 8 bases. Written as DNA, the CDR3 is TGTGCCAGCTCGTCGGACTCTAATGAAAAACTGTTTTTT. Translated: CASSSDSNEKLFF.

This chain's CDR3 is CASSPRGQGTEAFF. The CDR3, as DNA: TGCGCCAGCAGCCCCAGAGGACAGGGGACTGAAGCTTTCTTT. V is TRBV5-1 and J is TRBJ1-1, with TRBD1 matching over 9 bases. V gave up 4 bases and J gave up 5 bases; unmatched junction bases: 6. CDR1 and CDR2 from the germline V gene are SGHRS and YFSETQ. CDR3 length equals 14 residues.

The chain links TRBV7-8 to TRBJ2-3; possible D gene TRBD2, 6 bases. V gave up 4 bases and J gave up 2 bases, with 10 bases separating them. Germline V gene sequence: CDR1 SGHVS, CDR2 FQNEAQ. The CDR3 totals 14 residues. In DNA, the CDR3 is TGTGCCAGCAGCTATAGCGGAAACACAGATACGCAGTATTTT. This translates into CASSYSGNTDTQYF.

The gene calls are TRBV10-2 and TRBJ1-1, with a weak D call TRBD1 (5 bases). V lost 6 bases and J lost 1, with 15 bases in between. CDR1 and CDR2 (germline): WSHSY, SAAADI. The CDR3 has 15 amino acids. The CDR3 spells CASSEAGFGNTEAFF. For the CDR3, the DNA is TGCGCCAGCAGCGAAGCAGGGTTTGGGAACACTGAAGCTTTCTTT.

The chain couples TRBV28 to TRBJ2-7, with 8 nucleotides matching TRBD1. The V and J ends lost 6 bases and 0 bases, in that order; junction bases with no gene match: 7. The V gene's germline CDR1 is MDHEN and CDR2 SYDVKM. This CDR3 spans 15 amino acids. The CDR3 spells CASRRDRSLSYEQYF. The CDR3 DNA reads TGTGCCAGCAGGAGGGACAGGAGCCTCTCCTACGAGCAGTACTTC.

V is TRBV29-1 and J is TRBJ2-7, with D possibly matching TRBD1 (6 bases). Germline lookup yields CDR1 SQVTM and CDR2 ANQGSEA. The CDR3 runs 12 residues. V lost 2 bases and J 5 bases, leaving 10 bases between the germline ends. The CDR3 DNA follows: TGCAGCGTTGAAACAGGGCTCCACGAGCAGTACTTC. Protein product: CSVETGLHEQYF.

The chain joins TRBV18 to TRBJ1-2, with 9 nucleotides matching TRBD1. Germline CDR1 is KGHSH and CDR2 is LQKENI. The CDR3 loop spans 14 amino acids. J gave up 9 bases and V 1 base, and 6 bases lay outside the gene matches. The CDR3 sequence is CASSPQGQGISYTF. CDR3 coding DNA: TGTGCCAGCTCACCACAGGGACAGGGTATCAGCTACACCTTC.

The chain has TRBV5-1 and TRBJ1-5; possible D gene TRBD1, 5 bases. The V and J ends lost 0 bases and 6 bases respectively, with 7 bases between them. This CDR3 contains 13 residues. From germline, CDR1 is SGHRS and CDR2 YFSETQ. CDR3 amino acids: CASSLGRGQPQHF. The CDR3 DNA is TGCGCCAGCAGCTTGGGGAGGGGTCAGCCCCAGCATTTT.

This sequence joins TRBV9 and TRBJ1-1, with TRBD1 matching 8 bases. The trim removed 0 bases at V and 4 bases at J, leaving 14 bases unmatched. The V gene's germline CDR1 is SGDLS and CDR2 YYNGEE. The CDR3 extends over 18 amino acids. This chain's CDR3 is CASSVGRLTRGLGTEAFF. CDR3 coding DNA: TGTGCCAGCAGCGTAGGACGGTTGACCAGGGGGCTGGGCACTGAAGCTTTCTTT.

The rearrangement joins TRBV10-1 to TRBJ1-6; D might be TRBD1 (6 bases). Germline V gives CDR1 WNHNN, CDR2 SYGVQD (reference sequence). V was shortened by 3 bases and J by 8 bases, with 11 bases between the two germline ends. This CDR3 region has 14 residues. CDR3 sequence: CASSDGQRYSPLHF. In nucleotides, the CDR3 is TGCGCCAGCAGTGATGGACAGCGCTATTCACCCCTCCACTTT.

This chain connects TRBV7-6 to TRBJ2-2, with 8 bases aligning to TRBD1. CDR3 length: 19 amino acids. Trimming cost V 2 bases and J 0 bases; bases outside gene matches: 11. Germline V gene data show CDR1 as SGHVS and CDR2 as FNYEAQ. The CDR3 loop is CASSLSHRGEISNTGELFF. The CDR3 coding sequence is TGTGCCAGCAGCTTATCACACAGGGGGGAGATTTCGAACACCGGGGAGCTGTTTTTT. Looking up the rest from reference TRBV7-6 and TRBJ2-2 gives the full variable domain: GAGVSQSPRYKVTKRGQDVALRCDPISGHVSLYWYRQALGQGPEFLTYFNYEAQQDKSGLPNDRFSAERPEGSISTLTIQRTEQRDSAMYRCASSLSHRGEISNTGELFFGEGSRLTVL.

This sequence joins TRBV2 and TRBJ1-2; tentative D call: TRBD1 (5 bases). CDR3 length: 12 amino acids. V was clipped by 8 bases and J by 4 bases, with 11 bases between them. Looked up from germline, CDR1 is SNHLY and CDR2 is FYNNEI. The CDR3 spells CASGATVYGYTF. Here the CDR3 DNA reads TGTGCCAGCGGGGCCACCGTCTATGGCTACACCTTC.

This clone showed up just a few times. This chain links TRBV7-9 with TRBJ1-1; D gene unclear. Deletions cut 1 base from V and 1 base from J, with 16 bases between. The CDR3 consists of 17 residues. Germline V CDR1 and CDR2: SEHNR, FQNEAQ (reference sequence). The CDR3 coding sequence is TGTGCCAGCAGCTTAGGAGGGTTGTCACCTCAGAACACTGAAGCTTTCTTT. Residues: CASSLGGLSPQNTEAFF.

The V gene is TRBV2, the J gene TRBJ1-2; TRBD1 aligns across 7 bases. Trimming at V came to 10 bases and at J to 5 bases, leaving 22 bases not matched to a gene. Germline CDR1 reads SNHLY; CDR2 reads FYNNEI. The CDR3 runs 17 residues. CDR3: CATLTYSAKGTEYGYTF. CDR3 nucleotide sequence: TGTGCCACCTTAACTTACAGTGCGAAGGGGACAGAGTATGGCTACACCTTC.

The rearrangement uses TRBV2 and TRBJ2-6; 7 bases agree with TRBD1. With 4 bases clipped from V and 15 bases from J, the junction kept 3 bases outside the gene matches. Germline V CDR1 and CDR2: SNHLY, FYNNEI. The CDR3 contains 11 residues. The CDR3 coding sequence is TGTGCCAGCAGTGGGGACAGAGGCCTGACTTTC. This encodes CASSGDRGLTF.

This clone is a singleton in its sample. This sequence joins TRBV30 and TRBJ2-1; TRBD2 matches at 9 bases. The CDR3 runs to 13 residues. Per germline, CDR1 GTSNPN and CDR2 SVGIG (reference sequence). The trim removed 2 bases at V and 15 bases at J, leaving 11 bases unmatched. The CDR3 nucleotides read TGTGCCTGGAGTAGCCCCCCAGCGGGAGGACGGTTCTTC. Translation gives CAWSSPPAGGRFF. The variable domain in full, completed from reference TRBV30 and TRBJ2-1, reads SQTIHQWPATLVQPVGSPLSLECTVEGTSNPNLYWYRQAAGRGLQLLFYSVGIGQISSEVPQNLSASRPQDRQFILSSKKLLLSDSGFYLCAWSSPPAGGRFFGPGTRLTVL.

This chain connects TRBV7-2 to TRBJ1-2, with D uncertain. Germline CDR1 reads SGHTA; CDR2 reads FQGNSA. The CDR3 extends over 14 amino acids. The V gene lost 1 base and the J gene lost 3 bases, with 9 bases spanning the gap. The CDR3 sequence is CASSLGGDHYGYTF. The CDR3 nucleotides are TGTGCCAGCAGCTTAGGGGGAGATCACTATGGCTACACCTTC.

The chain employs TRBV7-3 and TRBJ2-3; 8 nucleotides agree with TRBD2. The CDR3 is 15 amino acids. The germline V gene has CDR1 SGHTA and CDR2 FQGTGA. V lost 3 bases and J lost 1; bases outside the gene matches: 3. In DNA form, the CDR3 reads TGTGCCAGCAGCTTGGAGGGACTAGGCACAGATACGCAGTATTTT. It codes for CASSLEGLGTDTQYF.

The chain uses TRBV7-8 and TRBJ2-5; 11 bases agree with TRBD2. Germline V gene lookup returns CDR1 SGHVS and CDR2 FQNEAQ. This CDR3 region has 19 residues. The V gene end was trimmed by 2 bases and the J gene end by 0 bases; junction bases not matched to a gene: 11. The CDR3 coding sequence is TGTGCCAGCAGCTTAAATCAACTAGCGGGAGAGAAGAACCAAGAGACCCAGTACTTC. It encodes CASSLNQLAGEKNQETQYF.

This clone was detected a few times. CDR3 sequence (DNA): TGTGCCACCAGCAGACGCCGGGACATAGGAGATACGCAGTATTTT. Protein sequence: CATSRRRDIGDTQYF. The chain recombines TRBV15 with TRBJ2-3; tentatively, D is TRBD1 (6 bases). The CDR3 runs 15 residues. Trimming took off 2 bases at V and 5 bases at J, with 14 bases between the two ends. CDR1 LNHNV and CDR2 YYDKDF come from the germline V gene (reference sequence). Full variable domain (remainder filled in from reference TRBV15 and TRBJ2-3): DAMVIQNPRYQVTQFGKPVTLSCSQTLNHNVMYWYQQKSSQAPKLLFHYYDKDFNNEADTPDNFQSRRPNTSFCFLDIRSPGLGDTAMYLCATSRRRDIGDTQYFGPGTRLTVL.

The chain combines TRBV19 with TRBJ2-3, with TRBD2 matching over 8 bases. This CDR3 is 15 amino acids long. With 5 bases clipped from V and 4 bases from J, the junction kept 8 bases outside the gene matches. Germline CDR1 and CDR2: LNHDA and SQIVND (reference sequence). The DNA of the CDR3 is TGTGCCAGTAGTTACGGGAGGGTTGTGGCAGATACGCAGTATTTT. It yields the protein CASSYGRVVADTQYF.